The 10 T cell receptor beta chains given below trace back to one sample, sequenced in a study of blood T cell repertoires in COVID-19. TCRdb's table, derived via immunoSEQ multiplex PCR, lists solely in-frame clones and lacks some. The table includes over 55,000 clones, roughly 90% detected once. Sequencing was performed on peripheral blood. Receptor source: a woman of 80 years or more with COVID-19, enrolled during active disease.

In its sample, this clone was seen once. V and J are TRBV7-9 and TRBJ1-1; D is perhaps TRBD1 (6 bases). Germline lookup yields CDR1 SEHNR and CDR2 FQNEAQ (reference sequence). V lost 5 bases, J lost 5 bases, and 15 bases lay in between. The CDR3 consists of 14 residues. CDR3 amino acids: CASSQEGVGTEAFF. The DNA of the CDR3 is TGTGCCAGCAGCCAAGAGGGGGTGGGGACTGAAGCTTTCTTT.

This clone was seen more than once but under ten times. The chain joins TRBV2 to TRBJ1-5, with 10 bases matching TRBD1. Germline V lookup: CDR1 SNHLY, CDR2 FYNNEI. The CDR3 totals 19 residues. V lost 2 bases, J lost 3 bases, and 13 bases stayed unmatched. The chain's CDR3 is CASSELGQGSRGYNQPQHF. The CDR3 DNA reads TGTGCCAGCAGTGAACTGGGACAGGGGTCGAGGGGTTACAATCAGCCCCAGCATTTT.

The chain is built from TRBV6-1 and TRBJ2-5; 10 bases are shared with TRBD1. The CDR3 is made up of 16 amino acids. The V and J ends lost 3 bases and 5 bases, in that order; junction bases with no gene match: 9. Germline assignment: CDR1 MNHNS and CDR2 SASEGT. The CDR3 spells CASSDGQGVLSETQYF. The CDR3 DNA follows: TGTGCCAGCAGTGACGGACAGGGGGTCCTGTCCGAGACCCAGTACTTC.

The genes are TRBV19 and TRBJ1-1, with D perhaps matching TRBD1 (6 bases). This CDR3 comprises 17 residues. The V end was cut by 4 bases, the J end by 0 bases, with 18 bases between. The germline V gene has CDR1 LNHDA and CDR2 SQIVND (reference sequence). The CDR3 DNA sequence: TGTGCCAGTAGTAACGGTTTCAGGGGAGGGATGAACACTGAAGCTTTCTTT. Its protein is CASSNGFRGGMNTEAFF.

This chain links TRBV5-1 with TRBJ1-4; the D is unclear. Germline-derived CDR1 and CDR2 are SGHRS and YFSETQ. The CDR3 length is 14 residues. V lost 0 bases and J 7 bases, leaving 10 bases between the germline ends. The CDR3 DNA is TGCGCCAGCAGCTTGGCAGGAGGGATTGAAAAACTGTTTTTT. Its protein is CASSLAGGIEKLFF. The variable domain in full, with the rest retrieved from reference TRBV5-1 and TRBJ1-4, is KAGVTQTPRYLIKTRGQQVTLSCSPISGHRSVSWYQQTPGQGLQFLFEYFSETQRNKGNFPGRFSGRQFSNSRSEMNVSTLELGDSALYLCASSLAGGIEKLFFGSGTQLSVL.

This sequence joins TRBV19 and TRBJ2-3, with D possibly being TRBD2 (6 bases). Between the trimmed V and J ends, which lost 3 bases and 7 bases, there was a span of 8 bases. The length of the CDR3 is 12 residues. Germline CDR1 and CDR2: LNHDA and SQIVND (reference sequence). This chain's CDR3 is CASSMGDYTQYF. Written as DNA, the CDR3 is TGTGCCAGTAGTATGGGGGACTATACGCAGTATTTT.

The rearrangement joins TRBV7-3 to TRBJ2-2; TRBD2 matches 8 bases. The germline gives CDR1 SGHTA, CDR2 FQGTGA. This CDR3 spans 16 amino acids. V shed 5 bases, J shed 6 bases, and the junction held 11 bases outside the gene matches. This chain's CDR3 is CASSRLPGLEAGELFF. Here the CDR3 DNA reads TGTGCCAGCAGCCGGCTCCCGGGACTAGAAGCCGGGGAGCTGTTTTTT.

The rearrangement uses TRBV3-1 (or the pseudogene TRBV3-2) and TRBJ2-1; 8 nucleotides match TRBD2. Germline V CDR1 and CDR2: LGHDT, YNNKEL (reference sequence). CDR3 length equals 12 residues. V lost 3 bases and J lost 10; bases outside the gene matches: 2. The CDR3 region is CASSHVAGEQFF. DNA of the CDR3: TGTGCCAGCAGCCATGTAGCGGGGGAGCAGTTCTTC.

The genes are TRBV7-6 and TRBJ2-1, with 12 bases fitting TRBD1. The CDR3 length is 15 residues. Germline V gene sequence: CDR1 SGHVS, CDR2 FNYEAQ. The junction had 11 bases not matched to a gene; V was cut back by 5 bases and J by 12 bases. The CDR3 nucleotides are TGTGCCAGCAGCCCTGGGACAGGGGGCGGGCTTGGGCAGTTCTTC. Protein sequence: CASSPGTGGGLGQFF.

The V call is TRBV30, the J call TRBJ2-3, with 7 positions matching TRBD2. The length of the CDR3 is 16 residues. Trimming cost V 5 bases and J 3 bases; bases outside gene matches: 14. CDR1 and CDR2 (germline): GTSNPN, SVGIG (reference sequence). CDR3 DNA sequence: TGTGCCTGGGAAAAACTACTAGCGTGGGGGACAGATACGCAGTATTTT. Its protein is CAWEKLLAWGTDTQYF.